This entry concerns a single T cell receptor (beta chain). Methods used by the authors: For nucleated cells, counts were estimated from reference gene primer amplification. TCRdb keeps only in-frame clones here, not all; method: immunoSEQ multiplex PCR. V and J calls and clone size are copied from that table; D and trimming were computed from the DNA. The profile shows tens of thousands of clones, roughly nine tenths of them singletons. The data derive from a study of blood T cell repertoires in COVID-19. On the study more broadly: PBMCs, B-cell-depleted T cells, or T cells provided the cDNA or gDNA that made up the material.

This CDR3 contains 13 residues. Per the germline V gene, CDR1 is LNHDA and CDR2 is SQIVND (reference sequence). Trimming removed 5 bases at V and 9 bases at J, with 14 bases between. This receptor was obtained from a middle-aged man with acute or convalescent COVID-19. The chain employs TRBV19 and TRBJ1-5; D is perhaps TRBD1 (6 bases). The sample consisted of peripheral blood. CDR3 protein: CASSGTLAGPQHF. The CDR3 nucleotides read TGTGCCAGTAGTGGGACACTCGCGGGGCCCCAGCATTTT.